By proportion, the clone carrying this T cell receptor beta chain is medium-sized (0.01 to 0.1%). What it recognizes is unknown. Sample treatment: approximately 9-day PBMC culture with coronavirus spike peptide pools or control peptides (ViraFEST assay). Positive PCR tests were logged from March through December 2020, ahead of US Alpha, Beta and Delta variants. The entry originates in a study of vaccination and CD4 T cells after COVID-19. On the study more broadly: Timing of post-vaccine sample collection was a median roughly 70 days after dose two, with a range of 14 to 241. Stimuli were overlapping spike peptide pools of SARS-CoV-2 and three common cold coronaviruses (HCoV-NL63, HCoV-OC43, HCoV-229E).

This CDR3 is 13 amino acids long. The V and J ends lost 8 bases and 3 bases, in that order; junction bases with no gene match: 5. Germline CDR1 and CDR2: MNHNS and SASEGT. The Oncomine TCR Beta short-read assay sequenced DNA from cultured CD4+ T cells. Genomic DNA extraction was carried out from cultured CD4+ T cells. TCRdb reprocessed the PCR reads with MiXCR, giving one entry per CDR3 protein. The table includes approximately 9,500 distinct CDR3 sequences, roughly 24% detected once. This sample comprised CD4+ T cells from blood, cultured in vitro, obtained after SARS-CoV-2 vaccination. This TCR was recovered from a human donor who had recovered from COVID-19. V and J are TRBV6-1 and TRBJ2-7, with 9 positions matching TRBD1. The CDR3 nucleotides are TGTGCCAGCCCCGGGACAGGGATCTACGAGCAGTACTTC. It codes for CASPGTGIYEQYF.